This TCR beta chain was sequenced in a study of blood T cell repertoires in COVID-19. V shed 7 bases, J shed 8 bases, and the junction held 4 bases outside the gene matches. CDR1 is KGHDR, CDR2 SFDVKD, per germline. This CDR3 contains 13 residues. Sequenced by immunoSEQ multiplex PCR; TCRdb stores in-frame clones only, minus some. Of 150,000 to 200,000 clones in the sample, roughly 90% were seen once. This receptor was identified in a woman aged 45 to 65 who had recovered from COVID-19. The rearrangement joins TRBV24-1 to TRBJ2-1; TRBD2 matches at 10 bases. The sample consisted of PBMCs or T cells enriched from blood (not recorded which). The CDR3 here is CATRPTSGHEQFF. DNA of the CDR3: TGTGCCACCAGACCGACTAGCGGGCATGAGCAGTTCTTC.